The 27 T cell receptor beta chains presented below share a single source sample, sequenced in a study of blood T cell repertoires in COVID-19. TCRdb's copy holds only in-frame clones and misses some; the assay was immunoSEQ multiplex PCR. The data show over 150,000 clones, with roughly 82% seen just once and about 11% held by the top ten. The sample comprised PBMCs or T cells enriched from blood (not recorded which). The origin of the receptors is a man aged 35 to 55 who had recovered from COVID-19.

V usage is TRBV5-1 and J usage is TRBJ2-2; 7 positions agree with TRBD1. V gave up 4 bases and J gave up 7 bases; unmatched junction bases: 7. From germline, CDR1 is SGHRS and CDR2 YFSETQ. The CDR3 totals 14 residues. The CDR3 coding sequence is TGCGCCAGCAGCGTGGGACAGAGCCTCGGGGAGCTGTTTTTT. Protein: CASSVGQSLGELFF.

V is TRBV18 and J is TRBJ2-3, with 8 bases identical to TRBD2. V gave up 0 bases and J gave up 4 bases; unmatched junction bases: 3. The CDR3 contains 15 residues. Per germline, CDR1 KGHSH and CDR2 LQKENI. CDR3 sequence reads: CASSPPLAGADTQYF. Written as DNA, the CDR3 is TGTGCCAGCTCACCACCTCTAGCGGGCGCAGATACGCAGTATTTT.

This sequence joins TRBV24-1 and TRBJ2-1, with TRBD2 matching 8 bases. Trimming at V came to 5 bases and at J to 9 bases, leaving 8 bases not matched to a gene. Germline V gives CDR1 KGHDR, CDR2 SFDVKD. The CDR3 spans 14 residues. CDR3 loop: CATSVSGAYGEQFF. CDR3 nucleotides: TGTGCCACCAGTGTTAGCGGGGCTTACGGTGAGCAGTTCTTC.

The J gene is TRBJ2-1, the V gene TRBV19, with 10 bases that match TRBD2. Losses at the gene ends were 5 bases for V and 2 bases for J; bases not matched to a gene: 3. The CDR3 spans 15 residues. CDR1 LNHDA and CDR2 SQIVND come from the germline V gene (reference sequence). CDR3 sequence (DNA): TGTGCCAGTAGTCCTAGCGGGAGTACCTACAATGAGCAGTTCTTC. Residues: CASSPSGSTYNEQFF.

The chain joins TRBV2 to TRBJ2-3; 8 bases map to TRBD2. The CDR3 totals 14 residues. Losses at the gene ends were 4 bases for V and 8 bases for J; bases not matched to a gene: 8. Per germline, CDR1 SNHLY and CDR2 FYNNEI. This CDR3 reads CASSVGGDGATQYF. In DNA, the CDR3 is TGTGCCAGCAGTGTCGGGGGGGACGGGGCTACGCAGTATTTT. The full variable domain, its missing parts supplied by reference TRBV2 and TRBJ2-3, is EPEVTQTPSHQVTQMGQEVILRCVPISNHLYFYWYRQILGQKVEFLVSFYNNEISEKSEIFDDQFSVERPDGSNFTLKIRSTKLEDSAMYFCASSVGGDGATQYFGPGTRLTVL.

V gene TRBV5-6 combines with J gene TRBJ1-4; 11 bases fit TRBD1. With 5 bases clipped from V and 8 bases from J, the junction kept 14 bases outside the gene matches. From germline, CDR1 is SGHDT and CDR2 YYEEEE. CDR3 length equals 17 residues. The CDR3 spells CASRRLNRDRGSEKLFF. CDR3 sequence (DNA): TGTGCCAGCAGACGCCTCAATCGGGACAGGGGGTCGGAAAAACTGTTTTTT.

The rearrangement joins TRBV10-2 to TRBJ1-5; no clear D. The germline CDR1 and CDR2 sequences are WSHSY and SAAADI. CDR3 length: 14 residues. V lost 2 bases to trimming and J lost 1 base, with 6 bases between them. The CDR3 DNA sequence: TGCGCCAGCAGTGAGAGACAAAGCAATCAGCCCCAGCATTTT. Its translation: CASSERQSNQPQHF.

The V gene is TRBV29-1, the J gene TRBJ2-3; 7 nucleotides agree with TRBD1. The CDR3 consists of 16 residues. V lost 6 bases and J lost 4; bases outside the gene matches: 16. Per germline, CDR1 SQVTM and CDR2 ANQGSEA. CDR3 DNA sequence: TGCAGCGTGGGCCCTACAGGGGTGTATGCATCAGATACGCAGTATTTT. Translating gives CSVGPTGVYASDTQYF.

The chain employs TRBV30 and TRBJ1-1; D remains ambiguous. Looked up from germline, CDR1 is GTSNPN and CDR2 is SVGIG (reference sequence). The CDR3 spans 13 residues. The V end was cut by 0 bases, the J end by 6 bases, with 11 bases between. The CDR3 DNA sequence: TGTGCCTGGAGTGTGCTTAGCGGGGCTGAAGCTTTCTTT. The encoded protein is CAWSVLSGAEAFF.

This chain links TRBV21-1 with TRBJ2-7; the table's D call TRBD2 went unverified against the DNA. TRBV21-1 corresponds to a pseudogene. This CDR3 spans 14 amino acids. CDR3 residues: CANCTSGSSYEQYV. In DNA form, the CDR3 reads TGTGCCAATTGTACGAGCGGGAGCTCCTACGAGCAGTACGTC.

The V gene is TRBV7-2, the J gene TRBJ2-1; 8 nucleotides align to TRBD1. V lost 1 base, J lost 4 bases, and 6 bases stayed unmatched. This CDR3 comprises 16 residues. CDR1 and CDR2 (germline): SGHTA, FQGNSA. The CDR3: CASSLVGQGAYNEQFF. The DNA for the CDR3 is TGTGCCAGCAGCTTAGTAGGTCAGGGGGCTTACAATGAGCAGTTCTTC. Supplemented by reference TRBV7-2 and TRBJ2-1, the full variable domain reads GAGVSQSPSNKVTEKGKDVELRCDPISGHTALYWYRQSLGQGLEFLIYFQGNSAPDKSGLPSDRFSAERTGGSVSTLTIQRTQQEDSAVYLCASSLVGQGAYNEQFFGPGTRLTVL.

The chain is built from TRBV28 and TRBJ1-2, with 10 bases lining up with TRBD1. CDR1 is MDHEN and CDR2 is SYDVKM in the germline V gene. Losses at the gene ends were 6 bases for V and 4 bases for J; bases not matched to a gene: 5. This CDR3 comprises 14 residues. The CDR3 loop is CASRGDRGLYGYTF. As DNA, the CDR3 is TGTGCCAGCAGAGGGGACAGGGGACTCTATGGCTACACCTTC.

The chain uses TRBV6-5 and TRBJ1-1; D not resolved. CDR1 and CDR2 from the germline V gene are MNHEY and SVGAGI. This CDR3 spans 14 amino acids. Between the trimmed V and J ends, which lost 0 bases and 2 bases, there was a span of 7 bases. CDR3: CASSYSQSNTEAFF. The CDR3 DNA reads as TGTGCCAGCAGTTACTCACAGAGTAACACTGAAGCTTTCTTT.

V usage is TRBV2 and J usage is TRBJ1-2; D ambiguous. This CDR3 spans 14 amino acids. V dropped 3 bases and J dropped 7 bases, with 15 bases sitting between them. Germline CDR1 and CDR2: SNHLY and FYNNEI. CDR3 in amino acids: CASSEYLREVGYTF. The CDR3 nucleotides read TGTGCCAGCAGTGAGTATCTCCGGGAGGTTGGCTACACCTTC.

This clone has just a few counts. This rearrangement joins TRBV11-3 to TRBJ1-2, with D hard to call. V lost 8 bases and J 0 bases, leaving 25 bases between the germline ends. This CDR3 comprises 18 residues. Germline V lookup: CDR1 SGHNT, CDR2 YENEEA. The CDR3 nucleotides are TGTGCCAGCCCCTGGGCAGTCCAGGCTCAGGCATCTAACTATGGCTACACCTTC. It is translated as CASPWAVQAQASNYGYTF. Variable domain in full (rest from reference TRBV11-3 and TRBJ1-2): EAGVVQSPRYKIIEKKQPVAFWCNPISGHNTLYWYLQNLGQGPELLIRYENEEAVDDSQLPKDRFSAERLKGVDSTLKIQPAELGDSAVYLCASPWAVQAQASNYGYTFGSGTRLTVV.

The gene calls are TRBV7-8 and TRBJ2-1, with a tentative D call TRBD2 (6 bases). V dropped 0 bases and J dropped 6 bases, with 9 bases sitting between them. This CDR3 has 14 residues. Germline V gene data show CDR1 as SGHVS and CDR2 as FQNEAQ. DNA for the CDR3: TGTGCCAGCAGCTTAGCGCTAGCGACCAATGAGCAGTTCTTC. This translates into CASSLALATNEQFF.

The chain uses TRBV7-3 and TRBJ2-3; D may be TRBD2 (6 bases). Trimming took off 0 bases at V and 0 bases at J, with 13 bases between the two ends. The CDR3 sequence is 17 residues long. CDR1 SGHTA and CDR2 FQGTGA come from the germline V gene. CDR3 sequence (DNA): TGTGCCAGCAGCTTAACCCTTCGGGGGAGCAGCACAGATACGCAGTATTTT. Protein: CASSLTLRGSSTDTQYF.

CDR3 region: CASRPGLVGTGELFF. The CDR3 DNA reads as TGTGCCAGCAGACCCGGACTAGTCGGCACCGGGGAGCTGTTTTTT. The V gene is TRBV2, the J gene TRBJ2-2, with TRBD2 matching 7 bases. The germline gives CDR1 SNHLY, CDR2 FYNNEI. CDR3 length: 15 residues. Unmatched junction bases numbered 8, after V lost 6 bases and J lost 4 bases. Full variable domain (rest looked up from reference TRBV2 and TRBJ2-2): EPEVTQTPSHQVTQMGQEVILRCVPISNHLYFYWYRQILGQKVEFLVSFYNNEISEKSEIFDDQFSVERPDGSNFTLKIRSTKLEDSAMYFCASRPGLVGTGELFFGEGSRLTVL.

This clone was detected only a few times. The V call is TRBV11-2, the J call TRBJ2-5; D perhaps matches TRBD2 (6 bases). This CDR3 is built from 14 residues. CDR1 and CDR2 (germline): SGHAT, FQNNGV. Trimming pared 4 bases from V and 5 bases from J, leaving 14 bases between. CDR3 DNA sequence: TGTGCCAGCAGCTCCTCAGGGAGGTGGGAGACCCAGTACTTC. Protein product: CASSSSGRWETQYF.

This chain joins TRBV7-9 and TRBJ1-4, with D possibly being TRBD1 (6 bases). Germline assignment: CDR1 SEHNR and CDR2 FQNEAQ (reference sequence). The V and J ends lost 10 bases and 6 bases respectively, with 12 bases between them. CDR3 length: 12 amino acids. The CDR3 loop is CATQGSHEKLFF. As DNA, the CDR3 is TGTGCCACTCAGGGGTCGCATGAAAAACTGTTTTTT.

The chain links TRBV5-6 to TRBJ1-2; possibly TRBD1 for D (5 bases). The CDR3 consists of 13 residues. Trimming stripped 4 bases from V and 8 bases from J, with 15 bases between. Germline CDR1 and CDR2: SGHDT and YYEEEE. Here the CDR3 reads CASSPTAGDGYTF. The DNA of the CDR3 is TGTGCCAGCAGCCCAACGGCGGGGGACGGCTACACCTTC.

CDR3 residues: CASRKGARTEAFF. The DNA of the CDR3 is TGTGCCTCCCGTAAGGGGGCGCGTACTGAAGCTTTCTTT. The gene calls are TRBV12-3 or TRBV12-4 and TRBJ1-1; 7 positions agree with TRBD1. Trimming removed 11 bases from V and 5 bases from J; junction bases left unmatched: 11. The CDR3 sequence is 13 residues long.

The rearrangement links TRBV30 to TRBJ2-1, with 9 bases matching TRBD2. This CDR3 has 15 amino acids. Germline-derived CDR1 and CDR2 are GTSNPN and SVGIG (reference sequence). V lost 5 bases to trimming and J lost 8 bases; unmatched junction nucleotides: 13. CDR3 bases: TGTGCCTGGGGTACTAAGGGACTAGCAGTGGATGAGCAGTTCTTC. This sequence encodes CAWGTKGLAVDEQFF.

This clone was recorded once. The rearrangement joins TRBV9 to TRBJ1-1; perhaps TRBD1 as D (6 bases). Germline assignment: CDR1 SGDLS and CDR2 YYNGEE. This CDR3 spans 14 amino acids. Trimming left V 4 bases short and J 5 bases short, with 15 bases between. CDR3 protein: CASSPRTVGTEAFF. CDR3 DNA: TGTGCCAGCAGCCCTCGGACAGTGGGGACTGAAGCTTTCTTT.

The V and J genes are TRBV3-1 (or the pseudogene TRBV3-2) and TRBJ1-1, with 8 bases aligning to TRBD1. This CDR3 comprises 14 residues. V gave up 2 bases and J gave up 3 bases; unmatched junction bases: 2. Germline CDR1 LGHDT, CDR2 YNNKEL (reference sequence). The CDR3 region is CASSQLTGDTEAFF. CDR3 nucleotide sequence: TGTGCCAGCAGCCAACTGACAGGGGACACTGAAGCTTTCTTT.

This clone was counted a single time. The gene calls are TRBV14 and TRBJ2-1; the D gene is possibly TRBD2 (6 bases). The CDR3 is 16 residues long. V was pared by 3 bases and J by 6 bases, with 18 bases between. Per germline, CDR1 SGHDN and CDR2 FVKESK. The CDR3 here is CASSHSGEAGFNEQFF. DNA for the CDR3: TGTGCCAGCAGCCACTCCGGGGAGGCGGGATTCAATGAGCAGTTCTTC.

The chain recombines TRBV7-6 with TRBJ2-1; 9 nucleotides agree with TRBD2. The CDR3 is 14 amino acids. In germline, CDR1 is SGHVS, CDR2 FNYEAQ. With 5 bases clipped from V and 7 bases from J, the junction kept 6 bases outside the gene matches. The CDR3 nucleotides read TGTGCCAGCAGCGGCCCGGGACTAGCAAATGAGCAGTTCTTC. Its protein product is CASSGPGLANEQFF.